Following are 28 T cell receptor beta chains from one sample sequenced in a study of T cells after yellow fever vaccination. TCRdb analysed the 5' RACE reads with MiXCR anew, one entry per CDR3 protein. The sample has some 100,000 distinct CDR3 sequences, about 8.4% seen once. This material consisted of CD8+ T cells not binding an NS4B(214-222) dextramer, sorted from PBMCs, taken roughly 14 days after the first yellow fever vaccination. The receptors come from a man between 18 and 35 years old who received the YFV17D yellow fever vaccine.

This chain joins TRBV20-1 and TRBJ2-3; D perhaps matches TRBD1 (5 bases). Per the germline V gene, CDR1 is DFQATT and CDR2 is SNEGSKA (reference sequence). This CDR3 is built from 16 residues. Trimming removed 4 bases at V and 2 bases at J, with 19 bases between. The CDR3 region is CSANSGPVPYTDTQYF. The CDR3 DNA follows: TGCAGTGCTAACTCAGGGCCTGTGCCCTACACAGATACGCAGTATTTT.

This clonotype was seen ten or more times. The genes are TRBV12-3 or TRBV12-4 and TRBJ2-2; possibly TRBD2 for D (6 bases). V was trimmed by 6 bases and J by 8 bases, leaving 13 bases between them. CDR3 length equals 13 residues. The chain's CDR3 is CASRLPGAGELFF. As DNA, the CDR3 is TGTGCCAGCAGGCTCCCGGGAGCTGGGGAGCTGTTTTTT.

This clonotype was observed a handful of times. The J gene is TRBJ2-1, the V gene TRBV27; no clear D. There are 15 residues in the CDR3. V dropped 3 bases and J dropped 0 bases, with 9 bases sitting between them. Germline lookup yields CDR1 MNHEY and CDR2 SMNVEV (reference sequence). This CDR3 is CASSFSAYSYNEQFF. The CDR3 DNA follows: TGTGCCAGCAGTTTTTCAGCTTACTCCTACAATGAGCAGTTCTTC.

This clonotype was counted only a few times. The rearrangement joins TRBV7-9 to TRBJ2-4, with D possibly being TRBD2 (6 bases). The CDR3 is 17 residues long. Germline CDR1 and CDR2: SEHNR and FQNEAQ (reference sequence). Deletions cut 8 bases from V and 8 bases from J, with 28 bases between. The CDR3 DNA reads TGTGCCAGCGACCTTGGGGGGAGTGGAAAAAGGGCGGACATTCAGTACTTC. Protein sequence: CASDLGGSGKRADIQYF.

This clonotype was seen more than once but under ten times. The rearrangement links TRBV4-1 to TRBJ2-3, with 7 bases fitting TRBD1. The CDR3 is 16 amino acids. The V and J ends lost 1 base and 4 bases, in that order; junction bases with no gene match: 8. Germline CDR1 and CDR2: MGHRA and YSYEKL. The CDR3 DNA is TGCGCCAGCAGCCAAGGGAGGACAGGCGGCGCAGATACGCAGTATTTT. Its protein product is CASSQGRTGGADTQYF.

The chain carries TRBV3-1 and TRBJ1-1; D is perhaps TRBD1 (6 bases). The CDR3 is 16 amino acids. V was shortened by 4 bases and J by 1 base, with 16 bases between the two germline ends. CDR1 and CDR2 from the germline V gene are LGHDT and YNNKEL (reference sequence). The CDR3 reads CASSRVGQLQNTEAFF. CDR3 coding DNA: TGTGCCAGCAGCCGCGTTGGACAGCTCCAGAACACTGAAGCTTTCTTT.

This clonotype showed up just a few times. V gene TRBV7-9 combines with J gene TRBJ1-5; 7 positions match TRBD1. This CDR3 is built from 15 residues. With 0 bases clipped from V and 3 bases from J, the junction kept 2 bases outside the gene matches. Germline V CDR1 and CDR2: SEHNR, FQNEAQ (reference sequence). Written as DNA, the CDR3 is TGTGCCAGCAGCTTAGCGACAGGGTACAATCAGCCCCAGCATTTT. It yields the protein CASSLATGYNQPQHF.

The DNA of the CDR3 is TGTGCCAGCAGCCCAGTGGCGGGGGGCTACAATGAGCAGTTCTTC. Its protein is CASSPVAGGYNEQFF. The rearrangement joins TRBV7-7 to TRBJ2-1, with 8 bases lining up with TRBD2. The CDR3 totals 15 residues. Germline CDR1 SSHAT, CDR2 FNYEAQ (reference sequence). J lost 3 bases, V lost 5 bases, and 6 bases had no gene match. The full variable domain, completed using reference TRBV7-7 and TRBJ2-1, is GAGVSQSPRYKVTKRGQDVTLRCDPISSHATLYWYQQALGQGPEFLTYFNYEAQPDKSGLPSDRFSAERPEGSISTLTIQRTEQRDSAMYRCASSPVAGGYNEQFFGPGTRLTVL.

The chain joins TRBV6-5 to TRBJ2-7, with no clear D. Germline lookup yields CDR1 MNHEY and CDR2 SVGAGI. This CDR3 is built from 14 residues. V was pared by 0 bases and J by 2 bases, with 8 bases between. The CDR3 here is CASSYSTQAYEQYF. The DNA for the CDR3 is TGTGCCAGCAGTTACTCTACGCAAGCCTACGAGCAGTACTTC.

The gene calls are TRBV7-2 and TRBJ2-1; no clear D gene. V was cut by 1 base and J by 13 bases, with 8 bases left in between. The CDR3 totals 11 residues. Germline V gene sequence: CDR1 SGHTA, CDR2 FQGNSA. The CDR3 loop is CASSLVVDQFF. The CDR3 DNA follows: TGTGCCAGCAGCTTAGTGGTCGACCAGTTCTTC.

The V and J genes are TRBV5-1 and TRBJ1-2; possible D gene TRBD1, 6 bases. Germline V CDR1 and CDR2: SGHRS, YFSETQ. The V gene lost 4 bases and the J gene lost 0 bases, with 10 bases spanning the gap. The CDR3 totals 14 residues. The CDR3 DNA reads TGCGCCAGCAGCGTGGACAGCTCTAACTATGGCTACACCTTC. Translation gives CASSVDSSNYGYTF.

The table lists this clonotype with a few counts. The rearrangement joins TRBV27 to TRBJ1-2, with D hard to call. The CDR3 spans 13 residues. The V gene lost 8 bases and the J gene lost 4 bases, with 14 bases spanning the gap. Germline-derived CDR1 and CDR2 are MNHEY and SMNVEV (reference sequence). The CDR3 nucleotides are TGTGCCAGCGCCCCAGGACCCACCTATGGCTACACCTTC. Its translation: CASAPGPTYGYTF.

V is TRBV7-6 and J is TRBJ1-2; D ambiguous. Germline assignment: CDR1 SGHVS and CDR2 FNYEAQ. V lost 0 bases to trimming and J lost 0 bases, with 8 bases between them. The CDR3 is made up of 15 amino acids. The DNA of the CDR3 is TGTGCCAGCAGCTTAGCCGGGCACGCTAACTATGGCTACACCTTC. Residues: CASSLAGHANYGYTF.

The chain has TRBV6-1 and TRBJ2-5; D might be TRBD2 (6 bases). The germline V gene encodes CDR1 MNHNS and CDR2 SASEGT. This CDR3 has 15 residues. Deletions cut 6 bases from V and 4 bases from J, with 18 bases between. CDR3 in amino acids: CASSPGQTSRETQYF. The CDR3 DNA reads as TGTGCCAGCAGCCCAGGGCAAACTAGCAGAGAGACCCAGTACTTC.

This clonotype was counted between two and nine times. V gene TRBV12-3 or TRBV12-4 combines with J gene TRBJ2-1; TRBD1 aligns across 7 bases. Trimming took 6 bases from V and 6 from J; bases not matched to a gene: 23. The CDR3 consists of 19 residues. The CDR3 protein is CASRVTGVAYPTLGNEQFF. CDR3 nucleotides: TGTGCCAGCAGGGTAACAGGGGTTGCGTACCCCACCCTTGGCAATGAGCAGTTCTTC.

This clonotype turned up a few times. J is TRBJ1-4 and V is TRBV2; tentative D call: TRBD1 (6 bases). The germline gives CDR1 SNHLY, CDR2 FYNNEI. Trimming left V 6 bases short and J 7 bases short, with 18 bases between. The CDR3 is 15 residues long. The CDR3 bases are TGTGCCAGCAGCCATCCCGGGGGCGCGGGTGAAAAACTGTTTTTT. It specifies CASSHPGGAGEKLFF.

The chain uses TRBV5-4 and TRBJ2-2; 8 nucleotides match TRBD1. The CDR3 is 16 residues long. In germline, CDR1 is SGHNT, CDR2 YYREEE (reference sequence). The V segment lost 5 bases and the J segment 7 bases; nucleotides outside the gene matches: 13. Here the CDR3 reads CASRPRTGRYFGELFF. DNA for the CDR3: TGTGCCAGCAGGCCCCGGACAGGGAGGTATTTCGGGGAGCTGTTTTTT. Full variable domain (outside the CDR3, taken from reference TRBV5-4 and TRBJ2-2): ETGVTQSPTHLIKTRGQQVTLRCSSQSGHNTVSWYQQALGQGPQFIFQYYREEENGRGNFPPRFSGLQFPNYSSELNVNALELDDSALYLCASRPRTGRYFGELFFGEGSRLTVL.

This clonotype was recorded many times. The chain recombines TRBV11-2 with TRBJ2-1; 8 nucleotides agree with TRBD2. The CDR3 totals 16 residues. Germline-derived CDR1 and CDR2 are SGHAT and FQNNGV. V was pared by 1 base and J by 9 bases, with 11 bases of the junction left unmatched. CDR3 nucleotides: TGTGCCAGCAGCTTAGCAGTGGCTAGCGGGTGGGGTGAGCAGTTCTTC. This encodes CASSLAVASGWGEQFF.

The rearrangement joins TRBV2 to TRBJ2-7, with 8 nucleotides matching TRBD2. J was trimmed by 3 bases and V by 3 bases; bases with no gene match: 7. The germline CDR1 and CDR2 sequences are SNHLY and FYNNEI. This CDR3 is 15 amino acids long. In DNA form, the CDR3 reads TGTGCCAGCAGTGACCGGGGGGGGGGAGTCTACGAGCAGTACTTC. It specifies CASSDRGGGVYEQYF.

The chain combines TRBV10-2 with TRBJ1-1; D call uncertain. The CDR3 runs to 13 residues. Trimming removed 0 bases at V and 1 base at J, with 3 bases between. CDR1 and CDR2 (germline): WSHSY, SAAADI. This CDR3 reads CASSESSNTEAFF. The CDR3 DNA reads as TGCGCCAGCAGTGAGTCTTCGAACACTGAAGCTTTCTTT.

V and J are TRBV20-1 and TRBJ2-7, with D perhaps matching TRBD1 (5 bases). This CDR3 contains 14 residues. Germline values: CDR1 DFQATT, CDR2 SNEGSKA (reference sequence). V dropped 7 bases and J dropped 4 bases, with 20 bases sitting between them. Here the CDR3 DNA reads TGCAGTGATAACACTTTCGACAGAGTTTACGAGCAGTACTTC. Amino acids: CSDNTFDRVYEQYF.

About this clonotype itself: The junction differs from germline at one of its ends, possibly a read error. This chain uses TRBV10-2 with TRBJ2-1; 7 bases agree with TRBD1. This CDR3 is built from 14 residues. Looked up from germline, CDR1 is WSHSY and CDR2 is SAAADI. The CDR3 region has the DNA TGCGCCAGCAGTGATTCTGACAGGGCCCATAGGGGGTCCTTC. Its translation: CASSDSDRAHRGSF.

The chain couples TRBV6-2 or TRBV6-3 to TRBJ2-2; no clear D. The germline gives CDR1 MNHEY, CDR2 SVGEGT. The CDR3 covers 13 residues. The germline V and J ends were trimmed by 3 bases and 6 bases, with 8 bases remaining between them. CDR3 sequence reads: CASSYYSSGELFF. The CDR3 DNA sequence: TGTGCCAGCAGTTATTATTCCTCCGGGGAGCTGTTTTTT.

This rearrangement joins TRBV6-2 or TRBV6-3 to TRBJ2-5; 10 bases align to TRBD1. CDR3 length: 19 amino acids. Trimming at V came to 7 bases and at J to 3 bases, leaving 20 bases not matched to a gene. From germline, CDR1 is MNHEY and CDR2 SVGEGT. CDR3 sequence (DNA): TGTGCCAGCAACAAACGGGACAGGGGCTCTCGTGGGGGAGAAGAGACCCAGTACTTC. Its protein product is CASNKRDRGSRGGEETQYF.

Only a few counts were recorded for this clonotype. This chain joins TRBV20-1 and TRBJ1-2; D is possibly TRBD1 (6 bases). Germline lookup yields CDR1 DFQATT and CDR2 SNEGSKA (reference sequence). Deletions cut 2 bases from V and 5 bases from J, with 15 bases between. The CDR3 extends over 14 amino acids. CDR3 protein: CSARNQGTFYGYTF. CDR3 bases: TGCAGTGCTAGAAATCAGGGGACCTTTTATGGCTACACCTTC.

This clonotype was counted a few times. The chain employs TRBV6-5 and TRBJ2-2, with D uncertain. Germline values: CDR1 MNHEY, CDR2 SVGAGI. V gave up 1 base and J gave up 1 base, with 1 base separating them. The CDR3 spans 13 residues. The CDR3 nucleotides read TGTGCCAGCAGTTACTTGAACACCGGGGAGCTGTTTTTT. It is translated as CASSYLNTGELFF.

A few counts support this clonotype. The CDR3 DNA is TGTGCCAGCAGCTTAGATTTCGCGAACACCGGGGAGCTGTTTTTT. This gives the protein CASSLDFANTGELFF. The rearrangement links TRBV7-6 to TRBJ2-2, with no clear D. In germline, CDR1 is SGHVS, CDR2 FNYEAQ. Trimming pared 1 base from V and 0 bases from J, leaving 6 bases between. The CDR3 consists of 15 residues.

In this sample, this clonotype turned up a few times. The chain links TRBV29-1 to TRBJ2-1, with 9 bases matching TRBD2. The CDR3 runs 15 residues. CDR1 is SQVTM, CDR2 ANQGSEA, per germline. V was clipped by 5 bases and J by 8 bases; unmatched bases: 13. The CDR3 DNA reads TGCAGCGTTAATGCCGTAGCGGGACTAGCCGATGAGCAGTTCTTC. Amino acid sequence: CSVNAVAGLADEQFF.